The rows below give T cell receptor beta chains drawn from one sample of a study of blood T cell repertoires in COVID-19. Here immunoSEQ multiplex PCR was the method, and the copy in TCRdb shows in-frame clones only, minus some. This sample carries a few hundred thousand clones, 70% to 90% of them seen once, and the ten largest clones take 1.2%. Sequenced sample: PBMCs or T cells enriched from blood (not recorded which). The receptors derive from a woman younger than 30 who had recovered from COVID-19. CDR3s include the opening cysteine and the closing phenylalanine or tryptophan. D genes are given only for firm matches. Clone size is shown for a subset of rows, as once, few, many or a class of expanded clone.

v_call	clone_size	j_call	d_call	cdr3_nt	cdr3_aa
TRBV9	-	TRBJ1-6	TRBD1	TGTGCCAGCAGCGGCGGACAGGGTGATTCACCCCTCCACTTT	CASSGGQGDSPLHF
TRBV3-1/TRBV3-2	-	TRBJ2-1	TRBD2	TGTGCCAGTACCACTAGCGGGGGGGCAAATGAGCAGTTCTTC	CASTTSGGANEQFF
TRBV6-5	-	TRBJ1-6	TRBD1	TGTGCCAGCAGTACAGGGGGCGCGAGATCACCCCTCCACTTT	CASSTGGARSPLHF
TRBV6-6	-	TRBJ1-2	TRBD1	TGTGCCAGCACCATATCGACAGGGGGCGCCGATGGCTACACCTTC	CASTISTGGADGYTF
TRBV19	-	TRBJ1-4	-	TGTGCCAGTACAAACAGGGCGGTAGGCGAAAAACTGTTTTTT	CASTNRAVGEKLFF
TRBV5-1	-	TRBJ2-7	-	TGCGCCAGCAGCTTGACTGAGGCTTTGGGAGGAACCTACGAGCAGTACTTC	CASSLTEALGGTYEQYF
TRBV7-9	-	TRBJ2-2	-	TGTGCCAGCAGCTCCCAGGGGGGCACCGGGGAGCTGTTTTTT	CASSSQGGTGELFF
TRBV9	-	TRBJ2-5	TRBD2	TGTGCCAGCAGCGTGAGAGCGGGGGGTGTGGAGACCCAGTACTTC	CASSVRAGGVETQYF
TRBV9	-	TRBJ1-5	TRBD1	TGTGCCAGCAGCCCCGGACAGGGGGGCAATCAGCCCCAGCATTTT	CASSPGQGGNQPQHF
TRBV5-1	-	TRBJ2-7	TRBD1	TGCGCCAGCAGCTTGACAGGGGGCGGCGAGCAGTACTTC	CASSLTGGGEQYF
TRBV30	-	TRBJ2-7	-	TGTGCCTGGAGTGCACAGGGCCACGAGCAGTACTTC	CAWSAQGHEQYF
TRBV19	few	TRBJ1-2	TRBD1	TGTGCCAGTAGTATTGGACAGGAAGGCCACTATGGCTACACCTTC	CASSIGQEGHYGYTF
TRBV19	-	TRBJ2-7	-	TGTGCCAGTAGGAAGACAGGAAGCTACGAGCAGTACTTC	CASRKTGSYEQYF
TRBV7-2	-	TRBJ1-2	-	TGTGCCAGCAGCTTAGAGAGGGACTATGGCTACACCTTC	CASSLERDYGYTF